Listed below are T cell receptor beta chains from one sample, sequenced in a study. TCRdb reprocessed the 5' RACE reads via MiXCR and lists one record per CDR3 protein. The top ten hold 2% to 2.5% of the sample, which has roughly 54,000 distinct CDR3 sequences, about a sixth seen once. Sequencing was done on a sample of naive CD4+ T cells sorted from blood. Receptors were obtained from a female donor with breast cancer. Each CDR3 is given with its conserved first and last residue. D genes are given only for firm matches. Rows may omit the clone size; those that give it use once, few, many or a size class.

clone_size d_call cdr3_length j_call v_call cdr3_nt cdr3_aa
few TRBD2 17 TRBJ2-1 TRBV12-3/TRBV12-4 TGTGCCAGCAGAGCCTACCCCGGACTAGCGGGAGGGTATGAGCAGTTCTTC CASRAYPGLAGGYEQFF
many . 14 TRBJ1-4 TRBV15 TGTGCCACCAGCAGGAGGAGCCAAGAGGAAAAACTGTTTTTT CATSRRSQEEKLFF
many TRBD1 15 TRBJ2-7 TRBV7-2 TGTGCCAGCAGCTTCTTATCCGGGACAGCCTACGAGCAGTACTTC CASSFLSGTAYEQYF
many TRBD1 15 TRBJ1-1 TRBV7-8 TGTGCCAGCAGCTTAAGTTGGGACAGGAGGACTGAAGCTTTCTTT CASSLSWDRRTEAFF
few TRBD2 15 TRBJ2-1 TRBV11-3 TGTGCCAGCAGCCGCGGGGGGATCTCCTACAATGAGCAGTTCTTC CASSRGGISYNEQFF
many . 12 TRBJ2-3 TRBV20-1 TGCAGTGCCAAATTAGACACAGATACGCAGTATTTT CSAKLDTDTQYF
. . 13 TRBJ2-7 TRBV6-2/TRBV6-3 TGTGCCAGCAGCCAGATTCTAGTATACGAGCAGTACTTC CASSQILVYEQYF
. . 14 TRBJ1-5 TRBV5-1 TGCGCCAGCAGCTTGGAAGGGGGGGGTCAGTCCCAGCATTTT CASSLEGGGQSQHF
many TRBD1 13 TRBJ1-1 TRBV29-1 TGCAGCGTCCAGGGGGCGGCGGGGACTGAAGCTTTCTTT CSVQGAAGTEAFF
many TRBD1 15 TRBJ1-5 TRBV5-1 TGCGCCAGCAGCTTGGGGACAGGGGGTCCTCAGCCCCAGCATTTT CASSLGTGGPQPQHF
many . 11 TRBJ2-3 TRBV12-3/TRBV12-4 TGTGCCAGCAACCTCGGGGATACGCAGTATTTT CASNLGDTQYF
. . 14 TRBJ2-5 TRBV7-8 TGTGCCAGCAGCAGGGGACGGAATCAAGAGACCCAGTACTTC CASSRGRNQETQYF
many TRBD2 15 TRBJ2-7 TRBV4-3 TGCGCCAGCAGCCAAAACAGGGCGGGGGGTTACGAGCAGTACTTC CASSQNRAGGYEQYF
many . 16 TRBJ1-5 TRBV6-1 TGTGCCAGCAGTGAAAGAGGAATACTAAGCAATCAGCCCCAGCATTTT CASSERGILSNQPQHF
. . 13 TRBJ2-3 TRBV11-2 TGTGCCAGCAGCTCGAGCACCACAGATACGCAGTATTTT CASSSSTTDTQYF
. TRBD2 15 TRBJ2-3 TRBV20-1 TGCAGTGCCAAGACTAGCGGGAAAGCCGGAGATACGCAGTATTTT CSAKTSGKAGDTQYF
few . 13 TRBJ1-1 TRBV9 TGTGCCAGCAGCCCGGGCCTGGGGACTGAAGCTTTCTTT CASSPGLGTEAFF
. . 16 TRBJ1-3 TRBV4-2 TGTGCCAGCAGCCAAGAGGGGAGTTCCTCTGGAAACACTATATATTTT CASSQEGSSSGNTIYF
medium-sized TRBD1 17 TRBJ1-6 TRBV7-8 TGTGCCAGCAGCTTAGGGGGGACAGGGGGCTATAATTCACCCCTCCACTTT CASSLGGTGGYNSPLHF
. . 14 TRBJ2-1 TRBV4-1 TGCGCCAGCAGCCAAGATCGTGGCAGGACCGAGCAGTTCTTC CASSQDRGRTEQFF
many TRBD1 15 TRBJ2-1 TRBV5-1 TGCGCCAGCAGCCCCTGGACAGGGGCAGGGAATGAGCAGTTCTTC CASSPWTGAGNEQFF
. TRBD1 15 TRBJ1-1 TRBV10-2 TGCGCCAGCGGGGACAGGGGCCGCGCAACCACTGAAGCTTTCTTT CASGDRGRATTEAFF
. . 14 TRBJ2-2 TRBV7-6 TGTGCCAGCAGCTTAGATTGGAGCGCCGGGGAGCTGTTTTTT CASSLDWSAGELFF
many TRBD1 17 TRBJ1-2 TRBV7-2 TGTGCCAGCAGCCCACCCTCAGGGGGGGGACCCGTTGGGCGCTACACCTTC CASSPPSGGGPVGRYTF
. . 12 TRBJ1-5 TRBV6-5 TGTGCCAGCCAAGGACCCAATCAGCCCCAGCATTTT CASQGPNQPQHF
. . 14 TRBJ2-7 TRBV7-2 TGTGCCAGCAGCTTGGGTCTAGCTTTCGACGAGCAGTACTTC CASSLGLAFDEQYF
. TRBD1 16 TRBJ2-2 TRBV7-9 TGTGCCAGCAGCGGAAACAGGGGGCTTAACACCGGGGAGCTGTTTTTT CASSGNRGLNTGELFF
. . 15 TRBJ1-2 TRBV7-2 TGTGCCAGCAGCTTAACCCTTATCGGAAACTATGGCTACACCTTC CASSLTLIGNYGYTF